Listed below are T cell receptor beta chains from one sample, sequenced in a study of vaccination and CD4 T cells after COVID-19. TCRdb reprocessed the PCR reads via MiXCR and lists one record per CDR3 protein. There are about 20,000 distinct CDR3 sequences in the sample; around 45% occur only once, and under 4.5% lies in the top ten. These receptors' targets are unknown. Sequencing used CD4+ T cells from blood, cultured in vitro, obtained before SARS-CoV-2 vaccination. These receptors originate from a human donor who had recovered from COVID-19. The CDR3 runs from the conserved cysteine through the conserved F or W.

V,J,CDR3
TRBV19,TRBJ2-5,CASSMNSGRYKETQYF
TRBV27,TRBJ1-1,CASGGSSGSMNTEAFF
TRBV21-1,TRBJ1-6,CASSKVTGYNSPLHF
TRBV10-1,TRBJ1-5,CASRSPTGGADSCNQPQHF
TRBV25-1,TRBJ2-5,CASSEYRGGETQYF
TRBV20-1,TRBJ1-1,CSALPRPGMNTEAFF
TRBV12-3/TRBV12-4,TRBJ2-7,CASSAGTLGAEQYF
TRBV7-9,TRBJ2-5,CASSLRRDPETQYF
TRBV7-2,TRBJ1-1,CASSLFGGSTEAFF
TRBV11-3,TRBJ2-3,CASSLVASTDTQYF
TRBV6-1,TRBJ1-3,CASRMDALSGNTIYF
TRBV14,TRBJ2-7,CASSQGLYTYEQYF
TRBV28,TRBJ1-2,CASVYSDNHYGYTF
TRBV2,TRBJ1-5,CASRPDTLSNQPQHF
TRBV19,TRBJ1-6,CASSMTGDNSPLHF
TRBV19,TRBJ1-5,CASSSKPPREPQHF
TRBV28,TRBJ1-1,CASSSGQHEAFF
TRBV25-1,TRBJ1-5,CASSASGGFGNQPQHF
TRBV4-3,TRBJ2-3,CASSQGSGGLDTQYF
TRBV19,TRBJ1-6,CASSPGAENSPLHF
TRBV19,TRBJ2-2,CASSIGGSPGELFF
TRBV24-1,TRBJ2-2,CATSEAGQGAGELFF
TRBV7-9,TRBJ1-6,CASSRDGNNSPLHF
TRBV27,TRBJ2-5,CASSPRDDQETQYF
TRBV24-1,TRBJ2-3,CATSDEVGGADTQYF
TRBV20-1,TRBJ2-5,CSARGTAGEVMWETQYF
TRBV15,TRBJ1-2,CATSRNRANYGYTF
TRBV19,TRBJ1-5,CASSVAGNQPQHF
TRBV29-1,TRBJ2-7,CSVEIQGTISYEQYF
TRBV10-3,TRBJ1-1,CAVTQGNTEAFF
TRBV20-1,TRBJ1-1,CSQQGDTEAFF
TRBV10-3,TRBJ1-4,CAIKGTNEKLFF
TRBV27,TRBJ2-7,CASSFLPSYEQYF
TRBV5-8,TRBJ2-3,CATQPGGLEDTQYF
TRBV29-1,TRBJ1-2,CSGTRLAGGGYTF
TRBV12-3/TRBV12-4,TRBJ1-6,CASSLFGGGSPLHF
TRBV10-3,TRBJ2-3,CAISESAEAQYF
TRBV6-1,TRBJ1-2,CASSPEGQAEFYGYTF
TRBV6-1,TRBJ1-3,CATGARGESGNTIYF
TRBV11-2,TRBJ1-5,CASSLEAGSNQPQHF
TRBV6-2/TRBV6-3,TRBJ1-1,CASSSRGENTEAFF
TRBV19,TRBJ2-3,CASSMGYRDTQYF
TRBV6-1,TRBJ2-3,CASLRLAGGGYGTDTQYF
TRBV20-1,TRBJ2-4,CSADREAKNIQYF
TRBV2,TRBJ1-2,CASRAGSGYTF
TRBV10-1,TRBJ1-3,CASSPPGQGGGNTIYF
TRBV27,TRBJ1-5,CASSRQYSNQPQHF
TRBV6-2/TRBV6-3,TRBJ1-3,CASSDASSSGNTIYF
TRBV2,TRBJ2-7,CASRGDRGEQYF
TRBV11-2,TRBJ1-2,CASSFDRGIYGYTF
TRBV20-1,TRBJ2-3,CSAREETGYPGTQYF
TRBV6-1,TRBJ1-1,CASSPARDTEAFF
TRBV20-1,TRBJ2-1,CSASGSGGVYNEQFF
TRBV20-1,TRBJ1-2,CSARDIGRDGYTF
TRBV20-1,TRBJ1-5,CSARFGDQPQHF